This T cell receptor (beta chain) was identified during a study of blood T cell repertoires in COVID-19. The length of the CDR3 is 13 residues. CDR1 and CDR2 (germline): SGHTA, FQGTGA. V lost 6 bases and J lost 0, with 8 bases in between. As originally analysed: Estimation of nucleated cell counts relied on the amplification of reference gene primers. Sequencing was performed with immunoSEQ multiplex PCR; in TCRdb, only in-frame clones are kept and a portion is missing. V and J calls and clone size are copied from that table; D and trimming were computed from the DNA. Of roughly 230,000 clones listed, 90% are singletons. Recruited during active infection, patients (from Seattle) were subsequently followed longitudinally.

The sequenced sample consisted of peripheral blood. J is TRBJ1-1 and V is TRBV7-3, with D uncertain. The source of this sequence is a woman in her sixties or seventies with COVID-19, enrolled during active disease. The CDR3 is CASRTGMNTEAFF. CDR3 sequence (DNA): TGTGCCAGCAGGACCGGGATGAACACTGAAGCTTTCTTT.